This T cell receptor beta chain was found in a study of blood T cell repertoires in COVID-19. Germline CDR1 SGHKS, CDR2 YYEKEE (reference sequence). The V segment lost 1 base and the J segment 2 bases; nucleotides outside the gene matches: 5. The length of the CDR3 is 15 residues. The assay was immunoSEQ multiplex PCR, and TCRdb's table has in-frame clones only and misses some. There are 98,000 or so clones in the sample; about 91% occur only once, and roughly 5.5% lies in the top ten. The sample was peripheral blood. This chain connects TRBV5-5 to TRBJ2-7, with 8 bases identical to TRBD1. This clonotype was obtained from a human donor in a cohort sampled during active COVID-19. CDR3 region: CASSLPPGGPYEQYF. CDR3 bases: TGTGCCAGCAGCTTGCCCCCAGGGGGCCCCTACGAGCAGTACTTC.